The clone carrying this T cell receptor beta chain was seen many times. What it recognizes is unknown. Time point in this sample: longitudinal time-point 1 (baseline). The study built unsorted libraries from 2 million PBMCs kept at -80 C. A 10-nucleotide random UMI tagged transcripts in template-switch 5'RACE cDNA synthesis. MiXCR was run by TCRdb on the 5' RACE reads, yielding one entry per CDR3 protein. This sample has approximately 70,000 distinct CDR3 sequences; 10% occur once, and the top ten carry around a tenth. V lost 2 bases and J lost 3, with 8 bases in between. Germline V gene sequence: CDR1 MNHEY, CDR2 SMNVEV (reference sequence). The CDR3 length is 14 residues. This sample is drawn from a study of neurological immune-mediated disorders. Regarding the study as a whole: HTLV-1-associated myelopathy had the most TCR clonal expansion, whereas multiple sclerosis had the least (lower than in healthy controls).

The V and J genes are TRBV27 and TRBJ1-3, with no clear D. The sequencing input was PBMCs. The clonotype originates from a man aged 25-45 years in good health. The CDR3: CASSLQGGGNTIYF. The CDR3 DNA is TGTGCCAGCAGTTTACAAGGAGGTGGAAACACCATATATTTT.